This TCR beta chain comes out of a study of response to subunit inactivated influenza vaccine. Study-level results: It was the authors' suggestion that each seasonal influenza vaccination recruits few new T cells.

TCRdb redid the calling of the RT-PCR reads with MiXCR, one entry per CDR3 protein. The profile shows 550,000 to 650,000 distinct CDR3 sequences, 10% to 15% of them singletons. Concerning this clonotype itself: What it binds is unknown.

This specimen was PBMCs from blood, taken on the day of vaccination. The sequence derives from a man in his fifties or sixties who received an inactivated influenza vaccine.

CDR3 in DNA: TGTGCCAGCTCACCAAGGCCGGCCGGCACCGGGGAGCTGTTTTTT. Translating it yields CASSPRPAGTGELFF. This chain uses TRBV18 with TRBJ2-2; no firm D call. In germline, CDR1 is KGHSH, CDR2 LQKENI. This CDR3 has 15 amino acids. Trimming removed 2 bases from V and 4 bases from J, with 11 bases in between.